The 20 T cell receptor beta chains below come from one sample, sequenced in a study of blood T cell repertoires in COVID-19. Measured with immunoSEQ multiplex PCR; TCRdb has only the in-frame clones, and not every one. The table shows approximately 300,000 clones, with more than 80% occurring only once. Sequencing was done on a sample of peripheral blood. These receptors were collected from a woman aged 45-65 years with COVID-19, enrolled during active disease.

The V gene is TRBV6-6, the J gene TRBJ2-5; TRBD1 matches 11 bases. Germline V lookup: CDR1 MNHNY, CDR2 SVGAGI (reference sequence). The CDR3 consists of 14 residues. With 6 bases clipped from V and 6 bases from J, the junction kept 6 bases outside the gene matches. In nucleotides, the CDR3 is TGTGCCAGCAGGATGGACAGGGGGCGCCAGACCCAGTACTTC. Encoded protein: CASRMDRGRQTQYF.

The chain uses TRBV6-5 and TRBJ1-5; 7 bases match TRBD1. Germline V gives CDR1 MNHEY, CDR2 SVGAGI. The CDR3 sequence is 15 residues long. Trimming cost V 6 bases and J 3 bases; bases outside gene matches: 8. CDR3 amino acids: CASSLSRGSNQPQHF. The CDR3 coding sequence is TGTGCCAGCAGCCTTAGCAGGGGGTCCAATCAGCCCCAGCATTTT.

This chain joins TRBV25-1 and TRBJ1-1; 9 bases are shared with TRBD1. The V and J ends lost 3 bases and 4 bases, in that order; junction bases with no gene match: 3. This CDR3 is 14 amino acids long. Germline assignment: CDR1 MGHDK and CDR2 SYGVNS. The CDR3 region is CASSDTGGSTEAFF. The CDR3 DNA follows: TGTGCCAGCAGTGATACAGGGGGCTCCACTGAAGCTTTCTTT.

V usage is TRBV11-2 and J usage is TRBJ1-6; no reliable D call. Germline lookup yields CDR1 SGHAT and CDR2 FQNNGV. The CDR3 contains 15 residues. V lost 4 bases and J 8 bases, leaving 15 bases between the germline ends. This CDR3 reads CASSSSPGEDSPLHF. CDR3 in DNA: TGTGCCAGCAGCTCGAGCCCTGGTGAGGATTCACCCCTCCACTTT.

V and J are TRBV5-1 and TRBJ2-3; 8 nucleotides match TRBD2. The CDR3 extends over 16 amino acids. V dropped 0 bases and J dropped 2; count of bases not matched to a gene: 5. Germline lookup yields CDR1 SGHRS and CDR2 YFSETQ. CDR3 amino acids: CASSLVPGGTTDTQYF. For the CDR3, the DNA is TGCGCCAGCAGCTTGGTTCCGGGAGGGACCACAGATACGCAGTATTTT. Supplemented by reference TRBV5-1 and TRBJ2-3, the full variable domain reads KAGVTQTPRYLIKTRGQQVTLSCSPISGHRSVSWYQQTPGQGLQFLFEYFSETQRNKGNFPGRFSGRQFSNSRSEMNVSTLELGDSALYLCASSLVPGGTTDTQYFGPGTRLTVL.

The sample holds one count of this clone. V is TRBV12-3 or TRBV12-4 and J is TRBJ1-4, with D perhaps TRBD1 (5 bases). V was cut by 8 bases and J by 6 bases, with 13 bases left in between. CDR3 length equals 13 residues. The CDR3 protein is CASAKGHDEKLFF. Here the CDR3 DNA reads TGTGCCAGCGCCAAAGGACATGATGAAAAACTGTTTTTT.

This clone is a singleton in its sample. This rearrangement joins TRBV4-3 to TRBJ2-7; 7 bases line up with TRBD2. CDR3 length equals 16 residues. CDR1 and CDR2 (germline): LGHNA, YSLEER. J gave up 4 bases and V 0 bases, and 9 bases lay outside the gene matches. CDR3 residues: CASSQDPGLDFYEQYF. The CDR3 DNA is TGCGCCAGCAGCCAAGATCCAGGACTAGACTTTTACGAGCAGTACTTC.

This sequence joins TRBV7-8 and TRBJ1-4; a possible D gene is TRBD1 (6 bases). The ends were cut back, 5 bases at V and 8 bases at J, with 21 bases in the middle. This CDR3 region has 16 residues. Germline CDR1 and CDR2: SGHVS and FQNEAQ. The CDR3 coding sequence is TGTGCCAGCAGCATAAGGGACACCCCAACGGGGGAAAAACTGTTTTTT. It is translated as CASSIRDTPTGEKLFF.

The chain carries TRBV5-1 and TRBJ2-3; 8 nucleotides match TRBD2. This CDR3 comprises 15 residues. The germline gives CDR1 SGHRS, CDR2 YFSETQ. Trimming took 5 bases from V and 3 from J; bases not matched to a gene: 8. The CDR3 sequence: CASRSSGSRTDTQYF. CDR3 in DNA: TGCGCCAGCAGGTCCAGCGGGAGTCGAACAGATACGCAGTATTTT.

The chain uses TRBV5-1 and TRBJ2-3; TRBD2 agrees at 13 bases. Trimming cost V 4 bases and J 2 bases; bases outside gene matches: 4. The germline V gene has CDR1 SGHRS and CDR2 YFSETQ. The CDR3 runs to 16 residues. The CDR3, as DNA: TGCGCCAGCAGCCCGGGACTAGCGGGACTCACAGATACGCAGTATTTT. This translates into CASSPGLAGLTDTQYF.

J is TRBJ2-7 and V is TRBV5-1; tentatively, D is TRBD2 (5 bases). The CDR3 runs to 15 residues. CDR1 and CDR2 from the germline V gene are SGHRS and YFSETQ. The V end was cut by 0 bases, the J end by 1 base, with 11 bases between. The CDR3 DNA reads TGCGCCAGCAGCTTGGATCCGGGAAGTTCCTACGAGCAGTACTTC. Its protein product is CASSLDPGSSYEQYF. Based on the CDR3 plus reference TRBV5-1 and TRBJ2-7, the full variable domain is KAGVTQTPRYLIKTRGQQVTLSCSPISGHRSVSWYQQTPGQGLQFLFEYFSETQRNKGNFPGRFSGRQFSNSRSEMNVSTLELGDSALYLCASSLDPGSSYEQYFGPGTRLTVT.

The CDR3 sequence is CASSYSNRGRIQPQHF. CDR3 DNA sequence: TGTGCCAGCAGTTACTCTAACAGGGGGCGAATTCAGCCCCAGCATTTT. The J gene is TRBJ1-5, the V gene TRBV6-2 or TRBV6-3; 9 nucleotides match TRBD1. Unmatched junction bases numbered 6, after V lost 0 bases and J lost 6 bases. This CDR3 is built from 16 residues. Per the germline V gene, CDR1 is MNHEY and CDR2 is SVGEGT.

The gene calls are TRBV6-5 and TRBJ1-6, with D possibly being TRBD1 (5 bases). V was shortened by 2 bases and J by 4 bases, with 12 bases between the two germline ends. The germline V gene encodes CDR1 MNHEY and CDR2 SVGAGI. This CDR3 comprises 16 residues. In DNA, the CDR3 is TGTGCCAGCAGTTACCGGGCAGGGCTGTATAATTCACCCCTCCACTTT. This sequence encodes CASSYRAGLYNSPLHF.

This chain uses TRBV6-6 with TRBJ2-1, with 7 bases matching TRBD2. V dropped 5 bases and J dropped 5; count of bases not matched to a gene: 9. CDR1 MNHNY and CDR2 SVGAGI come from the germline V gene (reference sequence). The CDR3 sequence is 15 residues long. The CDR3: CASSRISGPNNEQFF. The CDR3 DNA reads TGTGCCAGCAGTAGAATTAGCGGGCCTAACAATGAGCAGTTCTTC.

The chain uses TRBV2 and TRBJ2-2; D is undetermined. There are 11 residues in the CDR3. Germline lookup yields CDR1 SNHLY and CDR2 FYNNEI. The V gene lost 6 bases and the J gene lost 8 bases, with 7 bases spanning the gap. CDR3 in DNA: TGTGCCAGCAGAGTCAGGGGGGAGCTGTTTTTT. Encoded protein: CASRVRGELFF.

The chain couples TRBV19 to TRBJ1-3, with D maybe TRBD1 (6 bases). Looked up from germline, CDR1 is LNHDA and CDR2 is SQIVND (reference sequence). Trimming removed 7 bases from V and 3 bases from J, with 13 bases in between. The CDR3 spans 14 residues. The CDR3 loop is CASNRQVRGNTIYF. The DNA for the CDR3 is TGTGCCAGTAATCGACAGGTTCGTGGAAACACCATATATTTT.

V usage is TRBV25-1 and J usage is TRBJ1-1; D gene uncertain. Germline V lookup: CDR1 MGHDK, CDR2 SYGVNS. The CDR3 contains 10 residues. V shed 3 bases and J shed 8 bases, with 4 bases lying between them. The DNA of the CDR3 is TGTGCCAGCAGTGACGGGGAAGCTTTCTTT. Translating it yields CASSDGEAFF.

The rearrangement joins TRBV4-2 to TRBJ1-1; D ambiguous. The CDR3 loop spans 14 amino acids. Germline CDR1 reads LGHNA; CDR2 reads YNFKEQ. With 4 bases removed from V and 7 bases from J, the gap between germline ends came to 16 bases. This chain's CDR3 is CASSPQSGLVEAFF. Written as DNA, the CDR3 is TGTGCCAGCAGCCCCCAATCAGGTCTCGTTGAAGCTTTCTTT.

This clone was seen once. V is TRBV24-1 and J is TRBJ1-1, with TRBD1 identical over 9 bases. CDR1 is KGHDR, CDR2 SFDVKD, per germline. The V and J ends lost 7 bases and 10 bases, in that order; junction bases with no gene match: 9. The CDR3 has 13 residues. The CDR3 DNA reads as TGTGCCACCAGAGCCGGGACAGGGTTTGGAGCTTTCTTT. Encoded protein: CATRAGTGFGAFF.

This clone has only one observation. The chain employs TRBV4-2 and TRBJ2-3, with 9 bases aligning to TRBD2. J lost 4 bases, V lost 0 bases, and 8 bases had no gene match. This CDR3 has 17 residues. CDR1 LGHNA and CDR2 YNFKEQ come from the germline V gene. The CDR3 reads CASSQEGGGRGADTQYF. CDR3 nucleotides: TGTGCCAGCAGCCAAGAAGGTGGCGGGAGGGGGGCAGATACGCAGTATTTT.